Listed below are T cell receptor beta chains from one sample, sequenced in a study of blood T cells in healthy people across ages. Each CDR3 protein gets one entry after TCRdb re-called the 5' RACE reads with MiXCR. The top ten hold 20% to 25% of the sample, which has about 730,000 distinct CDR3 sequences, around 40% seen once. The sequenced sample was blood. These receptors were taken from a woman aged 55-70 years in good health. The CDR3 runs from the conserved cysteine through the conserved F or W. A D gene is named only where the DNA matches it firmly. Expanded clones get a size class; other rows say once, few or many, or leave the size out.

V	D	J	size	DNA	CDR3
TRBV19	TRBD1	TRBJ2-3	-	TGTGCCAGTAGTATCCGGGACAGTAAAGATACGCAGTATTTT	CASSIRDSKDTQYF
TRBV5-1	TRBD2	TRBJ2-1	-	TGCGCCAGCAGCGGAGCTAGCGGGGGCCCCTTTGATGAGCAGTTCTTC	CASSGASGGPFDEQFF
TRBV7-9	TRBD2	TRBJ2-5	few	TGTGCCAGCAGCCCTATGAGCGGGAGCGGGGAGACCCAGTACTTC	CASSPMSGSGETQYF
TRBV29-1	-	TRBJ2-5	many	TGCAGCGTTGAAAAGTCTCGTGGAGAGACCCAGTACTTC	CSVEKSRGETQYF
TRBV29-1	-	TRBJ2-3	-	TGCAGCGTTGGGGTTGGAGAGACGCAGTATTTT	CSVGVGETQYF
TRBV27	-	TRBJ2-1	-	TGTGCCAGCAGAAGACAGCAAGAGACCCAGTTCTTC	CASRRQQETQFF
TRBV3-1	-	TRBJ1-1	-	TGTGCCAGCAGCCAGGGTAAGATCACTGAAGCTTTCTTT	CASSQGKITEAFF
TRBV6-1	TRBD1	TRBJ1-1	few	TGTGCCAGCAGTGATTTACAGGGGGCCACTGAAGCTTTCTTT	CASSDLQGATEAFF
TRBV28	TRBD1	TRBJ1-5	-	TGTGCCAGCAGTCTCCCGGGGACGGGACAGGTGATTTATAGCAATCAGCCCCAGCATTTT	CASSLPGTGQVIYSNQPQHF
TRBV5-1	-	TRBJ1-1	-	TGCGCCAGCAGCCCTGGCAGGGGACCAATGAACACTGAAGCTTTCTTT	CASSPGRGPMNTEAFF
TRBV5-1	-	TRBJ2-1	-	TGCGCCAGCAGCTCTGGGGCTACACAAAGCTCCTACAATGAGCAGTTCTTC	CASSSGATQSSYNEQFF